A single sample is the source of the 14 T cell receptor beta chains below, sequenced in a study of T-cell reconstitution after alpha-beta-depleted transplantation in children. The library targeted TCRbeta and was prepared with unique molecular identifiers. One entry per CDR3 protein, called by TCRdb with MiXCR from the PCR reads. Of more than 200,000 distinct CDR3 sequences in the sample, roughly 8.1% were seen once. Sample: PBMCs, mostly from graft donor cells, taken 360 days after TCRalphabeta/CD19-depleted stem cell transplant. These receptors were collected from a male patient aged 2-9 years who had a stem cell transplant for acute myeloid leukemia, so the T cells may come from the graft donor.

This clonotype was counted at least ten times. CDR3 DNA sequence: TGTGCCAGCAGTTACGCGGGCAGCTTCTACGAGCAGTACGTC. Translating it yields CASSYAGSFYEQYV. The V gene is TRBV6-5, the J gene TRBJ2-7; tentative D call: TRBD2 (5 bases). This CDR3 spans 14 amino acids. Trimming shortened V by 2 bases and J by 3 bases, and 11 bases separated the two germline ends. From germline, CDR1 is MNHEY and CDR2 SVGAGI.

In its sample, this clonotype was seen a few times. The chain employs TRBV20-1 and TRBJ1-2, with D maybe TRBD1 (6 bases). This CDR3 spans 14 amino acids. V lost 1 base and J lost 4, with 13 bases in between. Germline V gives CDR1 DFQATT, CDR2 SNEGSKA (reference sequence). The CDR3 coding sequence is TGCAGTGCTAGAGGGGCAGGGGAGGGCTATGGCTACACCTTC. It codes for CSARGAGEGYGYTF.

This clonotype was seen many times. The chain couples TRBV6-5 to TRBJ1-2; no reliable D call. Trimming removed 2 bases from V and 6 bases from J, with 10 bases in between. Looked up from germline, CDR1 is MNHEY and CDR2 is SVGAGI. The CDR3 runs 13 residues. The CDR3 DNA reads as TGTGCCAGCAGTTACCGGCCAGAAGATGGCTACACCTTC. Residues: CASSYRPEDGYTF.

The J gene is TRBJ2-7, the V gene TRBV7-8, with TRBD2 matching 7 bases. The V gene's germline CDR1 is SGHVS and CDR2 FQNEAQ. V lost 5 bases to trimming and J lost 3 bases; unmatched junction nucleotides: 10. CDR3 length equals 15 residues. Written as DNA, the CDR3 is TGTGCCAGCAGCCCGACTGGCGGGACTATCTACGAGCAGTACTTC. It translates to CASSPTGGTIYEQYF.

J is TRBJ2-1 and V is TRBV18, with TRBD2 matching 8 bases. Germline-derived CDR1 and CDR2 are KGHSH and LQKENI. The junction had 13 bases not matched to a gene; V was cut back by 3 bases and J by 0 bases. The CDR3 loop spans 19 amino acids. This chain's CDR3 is CASSPWARGGGPSYNEQFF. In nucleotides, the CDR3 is TGTGCCAGCTCACCCTGGGCCCGTGGCGGGGGGCCCTCCTACAATGAGCAGTTCTTC.

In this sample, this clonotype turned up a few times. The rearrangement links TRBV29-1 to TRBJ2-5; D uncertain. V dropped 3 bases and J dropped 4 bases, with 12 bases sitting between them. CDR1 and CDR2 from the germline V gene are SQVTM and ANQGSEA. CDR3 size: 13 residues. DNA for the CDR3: TGCAGCGTTGAGAGGAACAACGGAGAGACCCAGTACTTC. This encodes CSVERNNGETQYF.

CDR3 sequence (DNA): TGTGCCAGCAGCTCCGACCTTCCAGGGAATGGCTACACCTTC. It codes for CASSSDLPGNGYTF. The rearrangement links TRBV7-6 to TRBJ1-2; D perhaps matches TRBD1 (5 bases). V was shortened by 4 bases and J by 6 bases, with 15 bases between the two germline ends. CDR3 size: 14 residues. Germline lookup yields CDR1 SGHVS and CDR2 FNYEAQ.

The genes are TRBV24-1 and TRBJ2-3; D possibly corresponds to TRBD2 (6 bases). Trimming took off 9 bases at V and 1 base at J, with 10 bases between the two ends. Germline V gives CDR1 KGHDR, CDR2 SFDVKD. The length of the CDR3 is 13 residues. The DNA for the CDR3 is TGTGCCACCGCCGGGAGAGGCACAGATACGCAGTATTTT. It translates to CATAGRGTDTQYF.

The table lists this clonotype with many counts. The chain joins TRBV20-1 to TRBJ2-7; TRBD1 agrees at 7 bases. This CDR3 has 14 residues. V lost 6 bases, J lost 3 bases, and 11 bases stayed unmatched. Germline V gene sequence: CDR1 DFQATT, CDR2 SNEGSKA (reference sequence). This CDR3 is CSADRQGRGYEQYF. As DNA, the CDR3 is TGCAGTGCCGACAGACAGGGTCGGGGCTACGAGCAGTACTTC.

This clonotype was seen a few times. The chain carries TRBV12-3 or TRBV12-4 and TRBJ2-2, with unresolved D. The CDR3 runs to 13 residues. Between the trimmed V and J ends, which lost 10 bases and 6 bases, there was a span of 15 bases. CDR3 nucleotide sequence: TGTGCCACATCACGGTTGGTTCCCGGGGAGCTGTTTTTT. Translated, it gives CATSRLVPGELFF.

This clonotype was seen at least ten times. CDR3 residues: CASSLVPGEQFF. CDR3 nucleotide sequence: TGTGCCAGCAGTTTAGTGCCCGGGGAGCAGTTCTTC. The chain uses TRBV12-3 or TRBV12-4 and TRBJ2-1; unclear D gene. This CDR3 is 12 amino acids long. Deletions cut 1 base from V and 10 bases from J, with 8 bases between.

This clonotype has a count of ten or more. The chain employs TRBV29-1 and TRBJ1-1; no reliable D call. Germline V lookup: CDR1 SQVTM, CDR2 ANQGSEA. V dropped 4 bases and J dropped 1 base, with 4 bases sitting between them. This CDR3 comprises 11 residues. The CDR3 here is CSVGRNTEAFF. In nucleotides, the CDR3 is TGCAGCGTTGGTAGGAACACTGAAGCTTTCTTT.

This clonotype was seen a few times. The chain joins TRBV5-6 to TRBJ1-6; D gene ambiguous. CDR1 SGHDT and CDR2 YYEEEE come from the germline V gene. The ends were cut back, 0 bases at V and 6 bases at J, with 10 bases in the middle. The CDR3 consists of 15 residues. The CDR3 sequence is CASSLVGLSNSPLHF. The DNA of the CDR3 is TGTGCCAGCAGCTTGGTTGGACTGAGTAATTCACCCCTCCACTTT. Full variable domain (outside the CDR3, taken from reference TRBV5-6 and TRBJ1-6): DAGVTQSPTHLIKTRGQQVTLRCSPKSGHDTVSWYQQALGQGPQFIFQYYEEEERQRGNFPDRFSGHQFPNYSSELNVNALLLGDSALYLCASSLVGLSNSPLHFGNGTRLTVT.

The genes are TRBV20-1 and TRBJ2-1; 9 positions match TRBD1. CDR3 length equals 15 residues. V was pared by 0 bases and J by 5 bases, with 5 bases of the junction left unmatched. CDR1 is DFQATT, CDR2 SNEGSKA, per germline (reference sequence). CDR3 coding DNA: TGCAGTGCTAGAGATCGGGACAGGGCCCACAATGAGCAGTTCTTC. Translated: CSARDRDRAHNEQFF.